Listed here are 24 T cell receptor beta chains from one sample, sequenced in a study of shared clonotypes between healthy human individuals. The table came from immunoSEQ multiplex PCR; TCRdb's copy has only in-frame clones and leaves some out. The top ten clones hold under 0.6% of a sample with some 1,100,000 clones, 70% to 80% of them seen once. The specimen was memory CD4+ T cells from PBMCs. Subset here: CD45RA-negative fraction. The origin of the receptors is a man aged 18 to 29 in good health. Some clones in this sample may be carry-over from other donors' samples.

CDR3 region: CASSSGMQGLYGYTF. The CDR3 coding sequence is TGTGCCAGCAGTTCCGGGATGCAGGGGCTCTATGGCTACACCTTC. This chain uses TRBV28 with TRBJ1-2; possible D gene TRBD1, 6 bases. The V end was cut by 4 bases, the J end by 4 bases, with 16 bases between. The CDR3 has 15 residues. The germline V gene encodes CDR1 MDHEN and CDR2 SYDVKM.

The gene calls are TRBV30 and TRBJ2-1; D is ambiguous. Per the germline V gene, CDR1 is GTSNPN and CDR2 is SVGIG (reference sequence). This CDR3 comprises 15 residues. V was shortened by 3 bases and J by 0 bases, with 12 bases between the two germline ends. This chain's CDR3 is CAWSLPWSSYNEQFF. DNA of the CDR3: TGTGCCTGGAGCCTACCTTGGAGCTCCTACAATGAGCAGTTCTTC. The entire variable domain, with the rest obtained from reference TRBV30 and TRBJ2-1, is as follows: SQTIHQWPATLVQPVGSPLSLECTVEGTSNPNLYWYRQAAGRGLQLLFYSVGIGQISSEVPQNLSASRPQDRQFILSSKKLLLSDSGFYLCAWSLPWSSYNEQFFGPGTRLTVL.

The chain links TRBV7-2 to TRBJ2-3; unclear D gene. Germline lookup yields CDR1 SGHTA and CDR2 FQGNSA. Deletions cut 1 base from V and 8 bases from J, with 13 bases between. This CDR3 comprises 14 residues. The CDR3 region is CASSLGIALRTQYF. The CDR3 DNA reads TGTGCCAGCAGCTTAGGTATAGCCCTTCGTACGCAGTATTTT.

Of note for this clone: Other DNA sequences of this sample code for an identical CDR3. The CDR3 sequence is CASSSGGNYGYTF. The CDR3 DNA reads as TGTGCCAGCAGTTCCGGGGGTAACTATGGCTACACCTTC. The V and J genes are TRBV28 and TRBJ1-2; D possibly corresponds to TRBD1 (5 bases). This CDR3 contains 13 residues. The germline V and J ends were trimmed by 4 bases and 1 base, with 7 bases remaining between them. CDR1 and CDR2 from the germline V gene are MDHEN and SYDVKM.

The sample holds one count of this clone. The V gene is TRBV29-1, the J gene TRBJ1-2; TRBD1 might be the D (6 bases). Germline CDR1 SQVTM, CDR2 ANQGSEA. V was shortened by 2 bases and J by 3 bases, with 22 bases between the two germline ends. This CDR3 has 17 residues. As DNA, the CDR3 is TGCAGCGTTGAAAGGGGAGCGTACAGGGAAGAGGACTATGGCTACACCTTC. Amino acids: CSVERGAYREEDYGYTF.

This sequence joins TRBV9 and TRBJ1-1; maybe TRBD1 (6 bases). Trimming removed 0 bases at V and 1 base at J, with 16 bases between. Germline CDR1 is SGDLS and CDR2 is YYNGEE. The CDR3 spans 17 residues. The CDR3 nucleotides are TGTGCCAGCAGCGTAGCGACGGGGGCTCTGGGGAACACTGAAGCTTTCTTT. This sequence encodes CASSVATGALGNTEAFF.

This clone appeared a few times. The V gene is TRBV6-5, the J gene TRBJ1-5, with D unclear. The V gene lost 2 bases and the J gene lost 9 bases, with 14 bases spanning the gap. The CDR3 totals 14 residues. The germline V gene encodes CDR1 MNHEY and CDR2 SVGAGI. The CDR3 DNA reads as TGTGCCAGCAGTTACCCCATAGGGCATACGCCCCAGCATTTT. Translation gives CASSYPIGHTPQHF.

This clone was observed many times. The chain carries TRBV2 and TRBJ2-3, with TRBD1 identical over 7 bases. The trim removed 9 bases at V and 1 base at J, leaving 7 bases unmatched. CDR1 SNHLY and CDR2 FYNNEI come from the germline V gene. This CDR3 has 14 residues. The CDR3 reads CARTTGAGTDTQYF. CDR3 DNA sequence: TGTGCCAGAACAACAGGGGCCGGCACAGATACGCAGTATTTT.

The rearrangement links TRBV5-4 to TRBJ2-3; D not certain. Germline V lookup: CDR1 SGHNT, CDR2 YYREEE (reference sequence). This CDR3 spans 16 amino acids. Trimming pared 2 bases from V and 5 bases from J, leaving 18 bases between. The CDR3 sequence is CASSFGQRRTGDTQYF. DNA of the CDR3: TGTGCCAGCAGCTTCGGCCAGCGTAGAACGGGAGATACGCAGTATTTT. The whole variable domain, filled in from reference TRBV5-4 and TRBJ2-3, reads ETGVTQSPTHLIKTRGQQVTLRCSSQSGHNTVSWYQQALGQGPQFIFQYYREEENGRGNFPPRFSGLQFPNYSSELNVNALELDDSALYLCASSFGQRRTGDTQYFGPGTRLTVL.

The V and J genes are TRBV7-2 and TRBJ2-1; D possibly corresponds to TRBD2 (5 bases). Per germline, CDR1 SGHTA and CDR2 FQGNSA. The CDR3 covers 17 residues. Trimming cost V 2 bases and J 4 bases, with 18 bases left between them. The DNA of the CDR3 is TGTGCCAGCAGCTTATACCAGTTTTCAGCGGCGTACAATGAGCAGTTCTTC. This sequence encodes CASSLYQFSAAYNEQFF.

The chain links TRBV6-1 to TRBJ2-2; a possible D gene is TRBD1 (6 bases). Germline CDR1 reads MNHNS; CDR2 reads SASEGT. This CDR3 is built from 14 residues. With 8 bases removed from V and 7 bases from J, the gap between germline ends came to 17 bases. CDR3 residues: CASFITGKVGELFF. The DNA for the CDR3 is TGTGCCAGCTTTATCACAGGGAAGGTCGGGGAGCTGTTTTTT.

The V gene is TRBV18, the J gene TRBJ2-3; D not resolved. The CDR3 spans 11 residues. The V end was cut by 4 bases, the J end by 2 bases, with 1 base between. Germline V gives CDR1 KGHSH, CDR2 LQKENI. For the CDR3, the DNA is TGTGCCAGCTCACACACAGATACGCAGTATTTT. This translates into CASSHTDTQYF.

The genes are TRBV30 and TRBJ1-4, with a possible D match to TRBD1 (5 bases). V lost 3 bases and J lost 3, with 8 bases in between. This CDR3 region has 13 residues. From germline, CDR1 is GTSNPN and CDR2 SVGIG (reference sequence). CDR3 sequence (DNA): TGTGCCTGGAGCTGGGGGGCTAATGAAAAACTGTTTTTT. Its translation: CAWSWGANEKLFF.

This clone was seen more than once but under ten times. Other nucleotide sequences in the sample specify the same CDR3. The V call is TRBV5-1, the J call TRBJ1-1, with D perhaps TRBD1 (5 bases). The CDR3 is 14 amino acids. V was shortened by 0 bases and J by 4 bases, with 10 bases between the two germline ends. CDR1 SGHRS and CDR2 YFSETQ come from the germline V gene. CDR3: CASSLGAGGTEAFF. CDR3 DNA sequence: TGCGCCAGCAGCTTGGGGGCCGGGGGCACTGAAGCTTTCTTT.

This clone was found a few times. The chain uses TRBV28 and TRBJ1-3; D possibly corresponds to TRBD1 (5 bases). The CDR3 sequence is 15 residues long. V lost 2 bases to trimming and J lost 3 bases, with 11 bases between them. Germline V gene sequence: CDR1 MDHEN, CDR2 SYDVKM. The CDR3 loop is CASSLGGADGNTIYF. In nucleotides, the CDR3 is TGTGCCAGCAGTTTAGGGGGAGCAGATGGAAACACCATATATTTT.

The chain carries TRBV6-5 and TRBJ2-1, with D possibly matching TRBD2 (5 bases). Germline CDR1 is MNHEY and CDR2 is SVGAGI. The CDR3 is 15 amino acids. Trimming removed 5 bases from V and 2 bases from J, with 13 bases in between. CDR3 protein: CASSPMSGTYNEQFF. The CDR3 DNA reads TGTGCCAGCAGTCCAATGTCCGGGACCTACAATGAGCAGTTCTTC.

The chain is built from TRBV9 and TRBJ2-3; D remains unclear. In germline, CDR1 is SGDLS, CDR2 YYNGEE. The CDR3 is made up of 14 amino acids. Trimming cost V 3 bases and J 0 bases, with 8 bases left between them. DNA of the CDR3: TGTGCCAGCAGCGAACTAAGTAGCACAGATACGCAGTATTTT. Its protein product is CASSELSSTDTQYF.

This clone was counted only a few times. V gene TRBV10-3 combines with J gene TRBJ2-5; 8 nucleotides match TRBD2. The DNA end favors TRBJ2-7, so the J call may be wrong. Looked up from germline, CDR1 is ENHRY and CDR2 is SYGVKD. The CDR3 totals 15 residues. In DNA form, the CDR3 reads TGTGCCATCAGTGACAGTAGCGGGAACTCCTACGAGCAGTACTTC. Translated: CAISDSSGNSYEQYF.

The CDR3 DNA follows: TGCGCCAGCAGCCGGGGACAGGGGGCCTACGAGCAGTACTTC. Encoded protein: CASSRGQGAYEQYF. J is TRBJ2-7 and V is TRBV10-1; 11 bases match TRBD1. CDR3 length equals 14 residues. V shed 6 bases and J 2 bases; nucleotides not matched to a gene: 3. Germline CDR1 and CDR2: WNHNN and SYGVQD (reference sequence).

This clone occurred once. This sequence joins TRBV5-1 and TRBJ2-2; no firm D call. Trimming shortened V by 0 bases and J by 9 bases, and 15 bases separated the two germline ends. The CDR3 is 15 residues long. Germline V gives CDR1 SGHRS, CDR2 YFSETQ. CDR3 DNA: TGCGCCAGCAGCTTGGCGGCATTGGGGTCCCGGGAGCTGTTTTTT. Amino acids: CASSLAALGSRELFF.

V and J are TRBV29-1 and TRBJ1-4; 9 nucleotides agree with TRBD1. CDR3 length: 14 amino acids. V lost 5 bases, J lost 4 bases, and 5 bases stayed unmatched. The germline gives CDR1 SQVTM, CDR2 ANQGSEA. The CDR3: CSVFTGGLNEKLFF. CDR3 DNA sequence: TGCAGCGTTTTTACAGGGGGCCTTAATGAAAAACTGTTTTTT.

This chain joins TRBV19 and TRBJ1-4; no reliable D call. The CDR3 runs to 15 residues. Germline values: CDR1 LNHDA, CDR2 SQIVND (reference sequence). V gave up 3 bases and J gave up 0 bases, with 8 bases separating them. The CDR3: CASSMLDPTNEKLFF. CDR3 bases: TGTGCCAGTAGTATGTTGGACCCAACTAATGAAAAACTGTTTTTT. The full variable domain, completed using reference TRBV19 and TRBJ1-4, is DGGITQSPKYLFRKEGQNVTLSCEQNLNHDAMYWYRQDPGQGLRLIYYSQIVNDFQKGDIAEGYSVSREKKESFPLTVTSAQKNPTAFYLCASSMLDPTNEKLFFGSGTQLSVL.

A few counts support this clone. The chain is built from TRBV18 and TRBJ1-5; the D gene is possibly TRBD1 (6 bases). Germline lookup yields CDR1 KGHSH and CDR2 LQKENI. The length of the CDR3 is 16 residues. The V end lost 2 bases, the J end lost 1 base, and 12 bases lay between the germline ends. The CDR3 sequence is CASSPRGGQSNQPQHF. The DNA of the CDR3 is TGTGCCAGCTCACCAAGAGGGGGTCAAAGCAATCAGCCCCAGCATTTT.

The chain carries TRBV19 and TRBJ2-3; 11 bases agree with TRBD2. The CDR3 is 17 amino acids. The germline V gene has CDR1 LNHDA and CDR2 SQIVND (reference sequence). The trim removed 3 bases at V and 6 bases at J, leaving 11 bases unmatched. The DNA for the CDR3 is TGTGCCAGTAGTATGGGGCTAGCGGGAGGACGTTTGGATACGCAGTATTTT. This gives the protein CASSMGLAGGRLDTQYF.